This T cell receptor (beta chain) was sequenced for a study of OX40 agonist ivuxolimab in advanced cancers. Across the whole study: Patients enrolled in dose escalation were diagnosed with hepatocellular carcinoma, melanoma, renal cell or head and neck cancer. Averaging roughly 60 years in age, with a range of 23 to 79, the cohort was 65% to 85% male. Checkpoint inhibitors had been given previously to under 50% of patients. The study, taken as a whole, reports: The study did not work out the antigen specificity of the expanded peripheral T cells.

CDR3 length: 16 amino acids. Trimming took off 0 bases at V and 10 bases at J, with 19 bases between the two ends. Germline CDR1 reads SGDLS; CDR2 reads YYNGEE. Concerning this clone itself: Its antigen is unknown.

Measured with immunoSEQ multiplex PCR; TCRdb has only the in-frame clones, and not every one. Among roughly 77,000 clones listed, approximately 90% were seen once. V gene TRBV9 combines with J gene TRBJ1-4, with D maybe TRBD1 (5 bases). This receptor was obtained from an adult with an advanced solid tumor such as melanoma, head and neck, liver or kidney cancer. This material consisted of CD4+ or CD8+ T cells sorted from blood, taken in a trial of the OX40 agonist ivuxolimab. The CDR3 here is CASSVGERRSGGKLFF. Here the CDR3 DNA reads TGTGCCAGCAGCGTAGGGGAACGAAGATCGGGGGGAAAACTGTTTTTT.